This TCR beta chain was obtained from a study of PD-L1 blockade in urothelial cancer. Study-wide context: Anywhere from 0 to 3 prior chemotherapy regimens had been received by patients. Points from the study as a whole: In blood at 3 weeks, tumor-associated clones expanded more among patients with durable benefit.

The table came from immunoSEQ multiplex PCR; TCRdb's copy has only in-frame clones and leaves some out. The table lists some 40,000 clones, about 90% of them singletons. Comment on this clone: Its antigen is unknown.

Time point specified: peripheral blood 6 weeks after treatment start. Patients' cancers were locally advanced or metastatic urothelial carcinomas. Germline assignment: CDR1 KGHSH and CDR2 LQKENI. The CDR3 loop spans 16 amino acids. V was clipped by 2 bases and J by 0 bases, with 11 bases between them. The specimen was PBMCs, collected around atezolizumab (anti-PD-L1) treatment. The chain joins TRBV18 to TRBJ1-3; D perhaps matches TRBD1 (5 bases). The sequence was collected from a man aged 65-85 years with urothelial cancer. This CDR3 is CASSPSGTDSGNTIYF. CDR3 nucleotides: TGTGCCAGCTCACCAAGCGGGACGGACTCTGGAAACACCATATATTTT.